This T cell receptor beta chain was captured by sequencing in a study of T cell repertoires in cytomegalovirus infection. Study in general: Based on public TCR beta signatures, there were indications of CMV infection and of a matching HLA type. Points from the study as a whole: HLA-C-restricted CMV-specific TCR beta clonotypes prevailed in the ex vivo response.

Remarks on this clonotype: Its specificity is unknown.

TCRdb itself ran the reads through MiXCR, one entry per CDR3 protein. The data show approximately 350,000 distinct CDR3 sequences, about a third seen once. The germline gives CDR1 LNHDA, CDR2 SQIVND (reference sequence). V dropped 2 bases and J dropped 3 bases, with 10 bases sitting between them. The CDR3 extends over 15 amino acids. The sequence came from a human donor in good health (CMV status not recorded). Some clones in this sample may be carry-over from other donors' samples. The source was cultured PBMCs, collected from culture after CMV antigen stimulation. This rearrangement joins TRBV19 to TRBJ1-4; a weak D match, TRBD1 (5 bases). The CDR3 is CASSIRRGANEKLFF. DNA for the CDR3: TGTGCCAGTAGTATACGAAGGGGAGCTAATGAAAAACTGTTTTTT. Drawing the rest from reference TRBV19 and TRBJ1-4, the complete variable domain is DGGITQSPKYLFRKEGQNVTLSCEQNLNHDAMYWYRQDPGQGLRLIYYSQIVNDFQKGDIAEGYSVSREKKESFPLTVTSAQKNPTAFYLCASSIRRGANEKLFFGSGTQLSVL.